Presented here are 12 T cell receptor beta chains from one specimen sequenced in a study of T cells in Graves' hyperthyroidism and ophthalmopathy. Amplification of TCR beta CDR3 regions was performed using RNA transcripts as template. When the TCR CDR3 underwent first-round RT-PCR, the HTBI primer set was used. TCRdb fed the multiplex PCR reads into MiXCR, producing one record per CDR3 protein. This sample has 500,000 to 750,000 distinct CDR3 sequences, with approximately 14% found just once. The sequencing sample was made of blood. Every receptor here comes from a woman aged 18-35 years with Graves' ophthalmopathy.

There are many counts of this clonotype. This chain links TRBV3-1 with TRBJ2-3; possible D gene TRBD2, 6 bases. Looked up from germline, CDR1 is LGHDT and CDR2 is YNNKEL (reference sequence). The CDR3 contains 15 residues. Trimming took 0 bases from V and 2 from J, leaving 9 bases between them. The chain's CDR3 is CASSQDSDYTDTQYF. The DNA for the CDR3 is TGTGCCAGCAGCCAAGATTCGGACTACACAGATACGCAGTATTTT.

The CDR3 here is CASRVKNIQYF. The CDR3, as DNA: TGTGCCAGCAGGGTCAAAAACATTCAGTACTTC. The chain links TRBV28 to TRBJ2-4, with D unresolved. The CDR3 is 11 residues long. Germline CDR1 MDHEN, CDR2 SYDVKM. Trimming shortened V by 6 bases and J by 3 bases, and 3 bases separated the two germline ends.

This clonotype was seen a few times. The genes are TRBV28 and TRBJ2-7, with 9 positions matching TRBD2. Trimming removed 5 bases from V and 8 bases from J; junction bases left unmatched: 10. Germline V gives CDR1 MDHEN, CDR2 SYDVKM. This CDR3 is 14 amino acids long. The CDR3 DNA reads as TGTGCCAGCAGTCCAGGGCTAGCGGGGTCTCAGCAGTACTTC. It specifies CASSPGLAGSQQYF.

The chain carries TRBV10-3 and TRBJ2-5; a possible D gene is TRBD2 (5 bases). The CDR3 spans 16 residues. CDR1 and CDR2 from the germline V gene are ENHRY and SYGVKD. The V end lost 1 base, the J end lost 2 bases, and 14 bases lay between the germline ends. The CDR3 here is CAISEWRTGTQETQYF. The CDR3 DNA sequence: TGTGCCATCAGTGAGTGGCGAACGGGAACTCAAGAGACCCAGTACTTC.

This clonotype occurred a few times. A read error may be the cause here, since a much bigger clone is one base away. The V call is TRBV20-1, the J call TRBJ2-1; 16 bases line up with TRBD2. The CDR3 loop spans 17 amino acids. Germline CDR1 DFQATT, CDR2 SNEGSKA (reference sequence). DNA of the CDR3: TGCAGTGCACCCGGGACTAGCGGGAGGGCCTTCTACAATGAGCAGCTCTTC. It translates to CSAPGTSGRAFYNEQLF.

This clonotype was detected ten times or more. The chain joins TRBV6-1 to TRBJ2-1, with 7 bases lining up with TRBD2. V shed 4 bases, J shed 5 bases, and the junction held 8 bases outside the gene matches. The CDR3 spans 15 residues. Per the germline V gene, CDR1 is MNHNS and CDR2 is SASEGT. The DNA for the CDR3 is TGTGCCAGCAGTGGGGGAGCGGGAATCGACAATGAGCAGTTCTTC. It encodes CASSGGAGIDNEQFF.

V usage is TRBV18 and J usage is TRBJ1-1; D perhaps matches TRBD1 (6 bases). Germline V gives CDR1 KGHSH, CDR2 LQKENI. The V end was cut by 5 bases, the J end by 8 bases, with 12 bases between. The CDR3 is 12 amino acids. The CDR3 is CASSSTGPEAFF. The DNA of the CDR3 is TGTGCCAGCTCATCGACAGGACCCGAAGCTTTCTTT. Using reference TRBV18 and TRBJ1-1 for the parts outside the CDR3, the full variable domain is NAGVMQNPRHLVRRRGQEARLRCSPMKGHSHVYWYRQLPEEGLKFMVYLQKENIIDESGMPKERFSAEFPKEGPSILRIQQVVRGDSAAYFCASSSTGPEAFFGQGTRLTVV.

At least ten counts were recorded for this clonotype. The rearrangement uses TRBV6-1 and TRBJ2-1; 12 bases are a match to TRBD2. The CDR3 spans 14 residues. CDR1 and CDR2 from the germline V gene are MNHNS and SASEGT. The V gene end was trimmed by 8 bases and the J gene end by 8 bases; junction bases not matched to a gene: 7. DNA for the CDR3: TGTGCCAGCCCTGCTAGCGGGAGGGCCTATGAGCAGTTCTTC. Protein: CASPASGRAYEQFF.

The table lists this clonotype with many counts. The J gene is TRBJ2-5, the V gene TRBV9, with 7 positions matching TRBD1. CDR3 length equals 16 residues. The V gene's germline CDR1 is SGDLS and CDR2 YYNGEE. V shed 3 bases and J 4 bases; nucleotides not matched to a gene: 12. The CDR3 region has the DNA TGTGCCAGCAGCGGACTTGAAGGGGGCGCGGTAGAGACCCAGTACTTC. This translates into CASSGLEGGAVETQYF.

Concerning this clonotype itself: A much larger clone differs by one base, so this may be a read error. The chain joins TRBV12-3 or TRBV12-4 to TRBJ2-7; 7 bases align to TRBD1. The J segment lost 7 bases and the V segment lost 3 bases, leaving 9 bases of the junction unmatched. The length of the CDR3 is 14 residues. CDR3 in amino acids: CASSLDTGVGEQYF. In DNA form, the CDR3 reads TGTGCCAGCAGTTTGGACACAGGGGTGGGGGAGCAGTACTTC.

This clonotype was counted at least ten times. The chain carries TRBV4-1 and TRBJ1-1; D ambiguous. The V gene's germline CDR1 is MGHRA and CDR2 YSYEKL. The CDR3 runs to 13 residues. The V end was cut by 2 bases, the J end by 4 bases, with 8 bases between. In DNA, the CDR3 is TGCGCCAGCAGCCAACGGCCAGGCACTGAAGCTTTCTTT. Its protein product is CASSQRPGTEAFF.

The V call is TRBV20-1, the J call TRBJ2-1, with 10 bases matching TRBD2. CDR3 length equals 15 residues. The J segment lost 8 bases and the V segment lost 1 base, leaving 8 bases of the junction unmatched. From germline, CDR1 is DFQATT and CDR2 SNEGSKA (reference sequence). The DNA for the CDR3 is TGCAGTGCTAGAGGGGCTAGCGGGAGAAGCGATGAGCAGTTCTTC. It is translated as CSARGASGRSDEQFF.